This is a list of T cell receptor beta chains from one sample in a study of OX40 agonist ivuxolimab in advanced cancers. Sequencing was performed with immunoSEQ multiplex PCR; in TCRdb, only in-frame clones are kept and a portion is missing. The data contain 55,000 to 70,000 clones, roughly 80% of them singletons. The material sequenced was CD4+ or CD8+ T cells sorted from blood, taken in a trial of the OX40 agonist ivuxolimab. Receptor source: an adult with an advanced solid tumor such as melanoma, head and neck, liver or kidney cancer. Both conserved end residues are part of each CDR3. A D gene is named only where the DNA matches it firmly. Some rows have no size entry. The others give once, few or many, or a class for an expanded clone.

cdr3_nt: TGTGCCAGCAGTTTAACAGGGCAATACGAGCAGTACTTC
cdr3_aa: CASSLTGQYEQYF
d_call: NA
clone_size: NA
cdr3_length: 13
v_call: TRBV6-5
j_call: TRBJ2-7

cdr3_nt: TGTGCCAGCAGCATTACCTCTTTCTTCTCCTACGAGCAGTACTTC
cdr3_aa: CASSITSFFSYEQYF
d_call: NA
clone_size: NA
cdr3_length: 15
v_call: TRBV11-2
j_call: TRBJ2-7

cdr3_nt: TGTGCCACCAGCAGAGATGAGGGACTCCACAATGAGCAGTTCTTC
cdr3_aa: CATSRDEGLHNEQFF
d_call: NA
clone_size: NA
cdr3_length: 15
v_call: TRBV15
j_call: TRBJ2-1

cdr3_nt: TGTGCCAGCAGCTGGCAAGCGAACACCGGGGAGCTGTTTTTT
cdr3_aa: CASSWQANTGELFF
d_call: NA
clone_size: NA
cdr3_length: 14
v_call: TRBV7-3
j_call: TRBJ2-2

cdr3_nt: TGTGCCAGCAGTGGGGACAGGGATATCTCCTACGAGCAGTACTTC
cdr3_aa: CASSGDRDISYEQYF
d_call: TRBD1
clone_size: NA
cdr3_length: 15
v_call: TRBV6-5
j_call: TRBJ2-7

cdr3_nt: TGTGCCACGACTATTACCGGGACTAGCGGAGATACGCAGTATTTT
cdr3_aa: CATTITGTSGDTQYF
d_call: TRBD2
clone_size: NA
cdr3_length: 15
v_call: TRBV7-2
j_call: TRBJ2-3

cdr3_nt: TGTGCCAGCAGCTTGGGTGTCTCGGGCAATCAGCCCCAGCATTTT
cdr3_aa: CASSLGVSGNQPQHF
d_call: NA
clone_size: few
cdr3_length: 15
v_call: TRBV5-8
j_call: TRBJ1-5

cdr3_nt: TGTGCCAGCAGCTTAGGGACAGGAATTGAATTCTCCGGGGAGCTGTTTTTT
cdr3_aa: CASSLGTGIEFSGELFF
d_call: TRBD1
clone_size: NA
cdr3_length: 17
v_call: TRBV5-6
j_call: TRBJ2-2

cdr3_nt: TGTGCCAGCAGTGAAATATGGGGGGCCAGCATTCAGTACTTC
cdr3_aa: CASSEIWGASIQYF
d_call: NA
clone_size: NA
cdr3_length: 14
v_call: TRBV2
j_call: TRBJ2-4

cdr3_nt: TGTGCCAGCAGCTTGGGACTAGCCTACTCCTACGAGCAGTACTTC
cdr3_aa: CASSLGLAYSYEQYF
d_call: TRBD2
clone_size: once
cdr3_length: 15
v_call: TRBV7-2
j_call: TRBJ2-7

cdr3_nt: TGTGCCAGCAGCGCGCGGAGTGGCAACGAGCAGTACTTC
cdr3_aa: CASSARSGNEQYF
d_call: NA
clone_size: NA
cdr3_length: 13
v_call: TRBV9
j_call: TRBJ2-7

cdr3_nt: TGTGCCAGCAGCCAAGATGCTGCAGATACGCAGTATTTT
cdr3_aa: CASSQDAADTQYF
d_call: NA
clone_size: once
cdr3_length: 13
v_call: TRBV14
j_call: TRBJ2-3

cdr3_nt: TGTGCCTGGAGCAACGGTGGTACACCCCTCCACTTT
cdr3_aa: CAWSNGGTPLHF
d_call: NA
clone_size: NA
cdr3_length: 12
v_call: TRBV30
j_call: TRBJ1-6

cdr3_nt: TGTGCCATCAGTGTTGGGGGAGACGGTGAAGCTTTCTTT
cdr3_aa: CAISVGGDGEAFF
d_call: NA
clone_size: once
cdr3_length: 13
v_call: TRBV10-3
j_call: TRBJ1-1

cdr3_nt: TGTGCCAGCAGTGAATGGGGACTAGCGGGAGCCGGGCCCGGGGAGCTGTTTTTT
cdr3_aa: CASSEWGLAGAGPGELFF
d_call: TRBD2
clone_size: NA
cdr3_length: 18
v_call: TRBV6-1
j_call: TRBJ2-2

cdr3_nt: TGTGCCGGTAACGGGCCACACAATGAGCAGTTCTTC
cdr3_aa: CAGNGPHNEQFF
d_call: NA
clone_size: NA
cdr3_length: 12
v_call: TRBV19
j_call: TRBJ2-1

cdr3_nt: TGCAGCGTTGAAACGGACTGGGGCAATGAGCAGTTCTTC
cdr3_aa: CSVETDWGNEQFF
d_call: NA
clone_size: NA
cdr3_length: 13
v_call: TRBV29-1
j_call: TRBJ2-1

cdr3_nt: TGTGCCAGCAGTGCTCCACGGGACAACTACAATGAGCAGTTCTTC
cdr3_aa: CASSAPRDNYNEQFF
d_call: NA
clone_size: NA
cdr3_length: 15
v_call: TRBV6-1
j_call: TRBJ2-1

cdr3_nt: TGTGCAAGTCGCTTAGCTAGCGGGAGCACCGGGGAGCTGTTTTTT
cdr3_aa: CASRLASGSTGELFF
d_call: NA
clone_size: NA
cdr3_length: 15
v_call: TRBV12-2
j_call: TRBJ2-2